The rows below give T cell receptor beta chains drawn from one sample of a study of read filtering for tumor transcriptome and immune sequencing. TCRdb analysed the reads with MiXCR anew, one entry per CDR3 protein. The sample contains around 50,000 distinct CDR3 sequences, 9% to 15% of which appear only once. Sequenced material: a population of CD138-negative cells sorted from bone marrow. Receptor source: a donor aged 40 or over with multiple myeloma. Each CDR3 is given with its conserved first and last residue. D genes are given only for firm matches. Part of the rows lack a size; the others show once, few, many or a class for expanded clones.

.	TRBV7-9	14	.	TRBJ1-6	CASSQSETNSPLHF	TGTGCCAGCAGCCAATCAGAAACTAATTCACCCCTCCACTTT
.	TRBV7-2	14	.	TRBJ1-5	CASSLSPNNQPQHF	TGTGCCAGCAGCTTATCCCCTAACAATCAGCCCCAGCATTTT
many	TRBV19	15	.	TRBJ1-1	CASSIRQLMNTEAFF	TGTGCCAGTAGTATTCGACAGCTAATGAACACTGAAGCTTTCTTT
many	TRBV28	12	.	TRBJ1-2	CASSLFYYGYTF	TGTGCCAGCAGTTTATTTTACTATGGCTACACCTTC
few	TRBV20-1	14	.	TRBJ1-5	CSARVRQEGQPQHF	TGCAGTGCTAGAGTGAGACAGGAGGGACAGCCCCAGCATTTT
many	TRBV7-2	14	.	TRBJ2-2	CASSPGSHTGELFF	TGTGCCAGCAGCCCGGGGAGTCACACCGGGGAGCTGTTTTTT
many	TRBV12-3/TRBV12-4	15	.	TRBJ1-6	CASSPEGRPNSPLHF	TGTGCCAGCAGCCCCGAGGGACGGCCGAATTCACCCCTCCACTTT
many	TRBV20-1	13	TRBD1	TRBJ2-5	CSATRDRGETQYF	TGCAGTGCTACCCGGGACAGGGGTGAGACCCAGTACTTC
many	TRBV5-1	14	.	TRBJ2-6	CASTSISGANVLTF	TGCGCCAGCACAAGTATCTCTGGGGCCAACGTCCTGACTTTC
few	TRBV5-4	13	.	TRBJ2-5	CASSTDRRGTQYF	TGTGCCAGCAGCACGGACAGGAGGGGGACCCAGTACTTC
medium-sized	TRBV29-1	17	TRBD1	TRBJ2-1	CSAETGGPWSSYNEQFF	TGCAGCGCAGAGACAGGGGGCCCCTGGAGCTCCTACAATGAGCAGTTCTTC
once	TRBV20-1	13	.	TRBJ2-1	CSAAVDRHNEQFF	TGCAGTGCTGCCGTCGACAGACACAATGAGCAGTTCTTC
.	TRBV20-1	16	TRBD1	TRBJ2-3	CSARPWTGYGTDTQYF	TGCAGTGCTAGACCCTGGACAGGGTATGGCACAGATACGCAGTATTTT
.	TRBV3-1	14	.	TRBJ2-3	CATRTRTGTDTQYF	TGTGCCACCCGAACCCGGACTGGCACAGATACGCAGTATTTT
many	TRBV7-9	16	TRBD2	TRBJ2-3	CASSQLGGGAADTQYF	TGTGCCAGCAGCCAGTTGGGCGGGGGGGCCGCAGATACGCAGTATTTT
many	TRBV19	14	TRBD1	TRBJ2-5	CASSATGVRETQYF	TGTGCCAGTAGTGCGACAGGGGTGAGAGAGACCCAGTACTTC
many	TRBV11-2	15	TRBD2	TRBJ2-5	CASSISTSAQETQYF	TGTGCCAGCAGCATTTCGACTAGCGCTCAAGAGACCCAGTACTTC
many	TRBV6-5	12	.	TRBJ1-1	CASSDSYTEAFF	TGTGCCAGCTCTGACAGCTACACTGAAGCTTTCTTT
few	TRBV28	16	TRBD2	TRBJ2-2	CASSGLAGGRTGELFF	TGTGCCAGCAGTGGACTAGCGGGGGGGCGCACCGGGGAGCTGTTTTTT
few	TRBV28	16	.	TRBJ2-7	CASSYPDRSREVEQYF	TGTGCCAGCAGCTACCCCGACAGGTCGAGGGAAGTAGAGCAGTACTTC
many	TRBV12-3/TRBV12-4	12	.	TRBJ1-6	CASRSLDSPLHF	TGTGCCAGCAGATCCCTAGATTCACCCCTCCACTTT
many	TRBV13	16	TRBD1	TRBJ1-1	CASSLLGTGGNTEAFF	TGTGCCAGCAGCTTATTGGGCACAGGGGGGAACACTGAAGCTTTCTTT
many	TRBV6-5	14	.	TRBJ1-2	CASSTPGGFWGYTF	TGTGCCAGCAGTACTCCCGGGGGCTTTTGGGGCTACACCTTC
.	TRBV24-1	12	TRBD1	TRBJ2-7	CATSSGGGEQYF	TGTGCCACCAGTTCAGGGGGTGGCGAGCAGTACTTC
many	TRBV5-1	14	TRBD1	TRBJ1-1	CASSPQGGGTEAFF	TGCGCCAGCAGCCCCCAGGGGGGCGGCACTGAAGCTTTCTTT
many	TRBV7-3	16	.	TRBJ2-1	CASSPGGGGRGHEQFF	TGTGCCAGCAGCCCCGGAGGGGGAGGCAGGGGCCATGAGCAGTTCTTC
many	TRBV9	14	.	TRBJ2-1	CASSSRQSVREQFF	TGTGCCAGCAGCTCCCGACAGTCGGTCCGTGAGCAGTTCTTC
few	TRBV7-2	12	TRBD1	TRBJ1-1	CASSFGQGEAFF	TGTGCCAGCAGCTTTGGACAGGGGGAAGCTTTCTTT
few	TRBV5-1	15	.	TRBJ1-5	CASSPDVGGNQPQHF	TGCGCCAGCAGCCCGGATGTTGGGGGCAATCAGCCCCAGCATTTT
many	TRBV19	15	.	TRBJ2-2	CASSIGDHLTGELFF	TGTGCCAGTAGTATAGGTGACCACCTCACCGGGGAGCTGTTTTTT
few	TRBV25-1	10	.	TRBJ2-7	CASRYYEQYF	TGTGCCAGCAGATACTACGAGCAGTACTTC
many	TRBV6-6	16	.	TRBJ1-1	CASSPQGRGLRTEAFF	TGTGCCAGCAGTCCCCAAGGACGAGGGCTCAGGACTGAAGCTTTCTTT
many	TRBV3-1	17	.	TRBJ2-2	CASSQDWAGTNTGELFF	TGTGCCAGCAGCCAAGATTGGGCAGGGACAAACACCGGGGAGCTGTTTTTT
many	TRBV18	14	.	TRBJ2-7	CASQRMDGPYEQYF	TGTGCCAGCCAAAGGATGGACGGACCCTACGAGCAGTACTTC
many	TRBV5-1	13	.	TRBJ1-1	CASSPDLNTEAFF	TGCGCCAGCAGCCCGGACCTAAACACTGAAGCTTTCTTT
many	TRBV6-1	15	TRBD1	TRBJ1-1	CASSEAAGGYTEAFF	TGTGCCAGCAGTGAAGCCGCAGGGGGATACACTGAAGCTTTCTTT
many	TRBV5-4	14	.	TRBJ1-4	CASGLREAREKLFF	TGTGCCAGCGGCTTGAGGGAGGCCAGAGAAAAACTGTTTTTT
many	TRBV12-3/TRBV12-4	14	.	TRBJ2-6	CASSRTPGANVLTF	TGTGCCAGCAGCCGGACACCTGGGGCCAACGTCCTGACTTTC
many	TRBV28	16	TRBD2	TRBJ2-3	CASRVNSGAAQETQYF	TGTGCCAGCAGGGTGAATAGCGGGGCAGCTCAGGAAACGCAGTATTTT
few	TRBV20-1	15	.	TRBJ2-5	CSARALVTYQETQYF	TGCAGTGCTAGAGCGTTGGTTACGTACCAAGAGACCCAGTACTTC
many	TRBV6-5	15	TRBD1	TRBJ2-3	CASSTDRGRTDTQYF	TGTGCCAGCAGTACTGACAGGGGGAGGACAGATACGCAGTATTTT
many	TRBV7-9	14	.	TRBJ2-1	CASSLAEAGNEQFF	TGTGCCAGCAGCTTAGCGGAAGCAGGGAACGAGCAGTTCTTC
many	TRBV19	14	.	TRBJ2-2	CASRTTGNTGELFF	TGTGCCAGTAGAACGACAGGGAACACCGGGGAGCTGTTTTTT
many	TRBV9	14	.	TRBJ1-5	CASSVGSSNQPQHF	TGTGCCAGCAGCGTAGGGAGTAGCAATCAGCCCCAGCATTTT
.	TRBV19	14	.	TRBJ2-3	CASKANWDTDTQYF	TGTGCCAGTAAGGCTAATTGGGACACAGATACGCAGTATTTT
many	TRBV5-1	15	.	TRBJ2-1	CASSFGGSSYNEQFF	TGCGCCAGCAGCTTCGGGGGTAGCTCCTACAATGAGCAGTTCTTC
many	TRBV7-9	17	TRBD1	TRBJ1-5	CASSLGTGAGRDQPQHF	TGTGCCAGCAGCTTAGGGACAGGCGCAGGACGGGATCAGCCCCAGCATTTT
many	TRBV7-9	15	.	TRBJ2-3	CASSLVQASTDTQYF	TGTGCCAGCAGCTTGGTCCAGGCTAGCACAGATACGCAGTATTTT
many	TRBV27	15	.	TRBJ2-3	CASSFGGVSTDTQYF	TGTGCCAGCAGCTTCGGTGGGGTGAGCACAGATACGCAGTATTTT
many	TRBV29-1	14	TRBD1	TRBJ2-7	CSVTRDRGSVEQYF	TGCAGCGTTACCCGGGACAGGGGATCTGTCGAGCAGTACTTC
once	TRBV7-2	14	.	TRBJ1-1	CASSRTGARRGAFF	TGTGCCAGCAGCCGAACCGGGGCCCGGAGGGGAGCTTTCTTT
many	TRBV2	12	.	TRBJ2-2	CASNPTAGELFF	TGTGCCAGCAACCCGACGGCCGGGGAGCTGTTTTTT
many	TRBV20-1	18	.	TRBJ1-5	CSARAGTLQINSNQPQHF	TGCAGTGCTAGAGCCGGGACACTTCAAATTAATAGCAATCAGCCCCAGCATTTT
many	TRBV24-1	17	TRBD2	TRBJ2-7	CATSDCGLAGGPYEQYF	TGTGCCACCAGTGATTGTGGACTAGCGGGGGGGCCCTACGAGCAGTACTTC
.	TRBV7-2	13	.	TRBJ1-5	CASSLGLTDTQHF	TGTGCCAGCAGCTTAGGTCTTACAGATACGCAGCATTTT
many	TRBV11-3	15	.	TRBJ1-1	CASSLVGRVNTEAFF	TGTGCCAGCAGCTTAGTCGGACGGGTGAACACTGAAGCTTTCTTT
many	TRBV6-6	15	.	TRBJ2-1	CASSYDRNSYNEQFF	TGTGCCAGCAGTTACGACCGAAACTCCTACAATGAGCAGTTCTTC